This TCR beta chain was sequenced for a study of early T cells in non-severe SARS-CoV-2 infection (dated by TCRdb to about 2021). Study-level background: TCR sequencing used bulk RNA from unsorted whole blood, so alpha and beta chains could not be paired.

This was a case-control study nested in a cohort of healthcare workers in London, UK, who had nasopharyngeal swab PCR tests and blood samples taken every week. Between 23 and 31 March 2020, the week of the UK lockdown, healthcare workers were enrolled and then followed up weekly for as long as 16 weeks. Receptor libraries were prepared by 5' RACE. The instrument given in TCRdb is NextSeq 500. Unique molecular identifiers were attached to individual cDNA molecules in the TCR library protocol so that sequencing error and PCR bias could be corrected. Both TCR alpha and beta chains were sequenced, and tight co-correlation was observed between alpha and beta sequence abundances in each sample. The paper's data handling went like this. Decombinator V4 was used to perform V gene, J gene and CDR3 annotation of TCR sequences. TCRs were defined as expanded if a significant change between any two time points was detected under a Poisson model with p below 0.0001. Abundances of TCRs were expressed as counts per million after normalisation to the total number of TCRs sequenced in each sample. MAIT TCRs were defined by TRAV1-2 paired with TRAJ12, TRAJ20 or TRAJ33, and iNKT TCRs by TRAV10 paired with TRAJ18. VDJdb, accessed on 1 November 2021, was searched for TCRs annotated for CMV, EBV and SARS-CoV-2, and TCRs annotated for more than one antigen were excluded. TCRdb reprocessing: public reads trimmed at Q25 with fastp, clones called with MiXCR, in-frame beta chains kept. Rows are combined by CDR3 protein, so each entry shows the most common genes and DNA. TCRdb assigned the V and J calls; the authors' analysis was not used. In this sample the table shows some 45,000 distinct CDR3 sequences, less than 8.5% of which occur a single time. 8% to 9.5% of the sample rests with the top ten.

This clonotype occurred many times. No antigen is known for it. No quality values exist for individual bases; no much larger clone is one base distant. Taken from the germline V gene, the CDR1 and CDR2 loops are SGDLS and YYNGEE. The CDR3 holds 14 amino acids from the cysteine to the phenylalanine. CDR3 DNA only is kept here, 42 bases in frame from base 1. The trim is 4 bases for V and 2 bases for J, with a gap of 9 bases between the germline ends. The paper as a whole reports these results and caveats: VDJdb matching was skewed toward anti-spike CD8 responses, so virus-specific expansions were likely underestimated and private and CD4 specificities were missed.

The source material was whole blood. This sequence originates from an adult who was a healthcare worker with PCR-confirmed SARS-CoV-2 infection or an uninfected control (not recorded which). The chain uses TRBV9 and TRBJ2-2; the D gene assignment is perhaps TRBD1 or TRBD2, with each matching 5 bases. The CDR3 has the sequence CASSWDGNTGELFF. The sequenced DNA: TGTGCCAGCAGCTGGGACGGAAACACCGGGGAGCTGTTTTTT.